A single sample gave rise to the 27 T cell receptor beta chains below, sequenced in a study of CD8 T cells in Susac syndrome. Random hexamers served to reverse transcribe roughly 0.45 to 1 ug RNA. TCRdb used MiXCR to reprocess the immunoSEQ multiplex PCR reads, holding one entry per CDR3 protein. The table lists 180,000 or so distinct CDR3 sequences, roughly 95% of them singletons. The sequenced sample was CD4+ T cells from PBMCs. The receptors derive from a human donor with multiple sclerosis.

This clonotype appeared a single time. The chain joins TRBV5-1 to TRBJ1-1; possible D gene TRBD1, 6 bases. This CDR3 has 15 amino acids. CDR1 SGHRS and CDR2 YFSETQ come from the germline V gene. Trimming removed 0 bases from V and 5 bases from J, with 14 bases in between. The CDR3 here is CASSLVAGEGTEAFF. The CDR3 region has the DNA TGCGCCAGCAGCTTGGTGGCAGGGGAAGGGACTGAAGCTTTCTTT.

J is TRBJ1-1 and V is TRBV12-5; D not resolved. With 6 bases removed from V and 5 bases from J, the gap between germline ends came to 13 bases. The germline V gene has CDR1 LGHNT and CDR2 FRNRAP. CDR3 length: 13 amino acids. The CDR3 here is CASGPDRTTEAFF. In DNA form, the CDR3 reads TGTGCTAGTGGCCCGGACCGTACGACTGAAGCTTTCTTT.

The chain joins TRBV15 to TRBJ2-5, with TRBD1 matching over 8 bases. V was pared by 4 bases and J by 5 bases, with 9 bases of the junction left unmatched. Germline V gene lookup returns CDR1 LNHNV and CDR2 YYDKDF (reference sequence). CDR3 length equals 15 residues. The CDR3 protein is CATSIGQGFYETQYF. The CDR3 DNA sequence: TGTGCCACCAGCATTGGACAGGGTTTTTACGAGACCCAGTACTTC.

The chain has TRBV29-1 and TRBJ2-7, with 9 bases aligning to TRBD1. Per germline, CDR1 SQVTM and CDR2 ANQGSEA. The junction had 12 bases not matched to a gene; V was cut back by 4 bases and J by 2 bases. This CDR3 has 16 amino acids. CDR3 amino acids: CSVVGQGPLRTYEQYF. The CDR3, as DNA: TGCAGCGTTGTGGGACAGGGCCCTCTCCGGACCTACGAGCAGTACTTC.

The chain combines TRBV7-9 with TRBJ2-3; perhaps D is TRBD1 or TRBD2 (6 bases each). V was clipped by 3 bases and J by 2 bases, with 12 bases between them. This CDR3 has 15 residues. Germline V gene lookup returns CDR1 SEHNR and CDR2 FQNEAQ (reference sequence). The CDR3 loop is CASSFSGANTDTQYF. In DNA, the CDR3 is TGTGCCAGCAGCTTCTCGGGGGCCAACACAGATACGCAGTATTTT.

The CDR3 DNA sequence: TGTGCCTGGGCCGACGGGACAGGGGAACAGCCCCAGCATTTT. Translating it yields CAWADGTGEQPQHF. The rearrangement joins TRBV30 to TRBJ1-5, with 10 bases aligning to TRBD1. The CDR3 length is 14 residues. CDR1 and CDR2 from the germline V gene are GTSNPN and SVGIG (reference sequence). Germline trimming cut 5 bases from V and 7 bases from J; bases unmatched to any gene: 8.

The DNA of the CDR3 is TGCGCCAGCAGCTTTTTCCCAACTAGCGGAAGTAGCACAGATACGCAGTATTTT. Amino acids: CASSFFPTSGSSTDTQYF. V usage is TRBV5-1 and J usage is TRBJ2-3; 8 nucleotides match TRBD2. CDR3 length equals 18 residues. With 2 bases clipped from V and 0 bases from J, the junction kept 11 bases outside the gene matches. Germline assignment: CDR1 SGHRS and CDR2 YFSETQ.

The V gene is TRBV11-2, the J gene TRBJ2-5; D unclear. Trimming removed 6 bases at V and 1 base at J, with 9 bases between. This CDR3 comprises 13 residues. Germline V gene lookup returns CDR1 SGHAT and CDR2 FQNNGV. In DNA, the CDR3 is TGTGCCAGCAGTTGGGGTGTCCAAGAGACCCAGTACTTC. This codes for CASSWGVQETQYF.

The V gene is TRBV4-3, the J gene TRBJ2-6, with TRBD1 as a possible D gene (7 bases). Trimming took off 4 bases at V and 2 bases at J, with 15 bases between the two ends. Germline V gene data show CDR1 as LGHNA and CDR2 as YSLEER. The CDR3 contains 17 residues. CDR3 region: CASSPERGTAGANVLTF. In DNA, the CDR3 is TGCGCCAGCAGCCCAGAACGGGGGACAGCTGGGGCCAACGTCCTGACTTTC.

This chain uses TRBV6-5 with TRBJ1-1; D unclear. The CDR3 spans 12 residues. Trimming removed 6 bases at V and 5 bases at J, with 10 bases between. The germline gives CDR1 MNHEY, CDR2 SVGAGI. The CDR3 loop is CASRSGSTEAFF. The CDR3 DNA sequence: TGTGCCAGCAGATCTGGGAGTACTGAAGCTTTCTTT.

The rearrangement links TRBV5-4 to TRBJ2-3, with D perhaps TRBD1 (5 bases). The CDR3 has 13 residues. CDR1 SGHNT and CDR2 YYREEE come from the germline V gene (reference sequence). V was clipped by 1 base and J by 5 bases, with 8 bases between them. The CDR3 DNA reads TGTGCCAGCAGCTTGCCAGGGCAAGATACGCAGTATTTT. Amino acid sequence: CASSLPGQDTQYF.

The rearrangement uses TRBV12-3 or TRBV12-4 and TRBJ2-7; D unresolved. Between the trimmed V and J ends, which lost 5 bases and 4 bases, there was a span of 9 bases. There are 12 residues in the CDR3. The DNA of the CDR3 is TGTGCCAGCAGTCGCCGCCTATACGAGCAGTACTTC. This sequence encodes CASSRRLYEQYF.

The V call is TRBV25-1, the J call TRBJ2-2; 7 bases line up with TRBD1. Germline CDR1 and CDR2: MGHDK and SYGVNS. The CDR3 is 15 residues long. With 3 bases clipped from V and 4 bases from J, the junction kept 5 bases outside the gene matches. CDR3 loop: CASSDLSGGTGELFF. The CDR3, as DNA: TGTGCCAGCAGTGATTTATCAGGGGGCACCGGGGAGCTGTTTTTT.

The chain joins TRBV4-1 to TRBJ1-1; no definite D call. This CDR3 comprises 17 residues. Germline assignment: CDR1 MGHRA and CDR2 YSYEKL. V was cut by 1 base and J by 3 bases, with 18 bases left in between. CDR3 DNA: TGCGCCAGCAGCCAAGTGGCCCGCAGCCAGACTTACACTGAAGCTTTCTTT. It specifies CASSQVARSQTYTEAFF.

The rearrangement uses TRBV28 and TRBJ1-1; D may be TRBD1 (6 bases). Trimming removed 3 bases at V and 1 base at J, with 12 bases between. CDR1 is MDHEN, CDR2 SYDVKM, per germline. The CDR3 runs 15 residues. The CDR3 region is CASSLGGARNTEAFF. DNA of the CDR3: TGTGCCAGCAGTTTGGGGGGCGCACGGAACACTGAAGCTTTCTTT.

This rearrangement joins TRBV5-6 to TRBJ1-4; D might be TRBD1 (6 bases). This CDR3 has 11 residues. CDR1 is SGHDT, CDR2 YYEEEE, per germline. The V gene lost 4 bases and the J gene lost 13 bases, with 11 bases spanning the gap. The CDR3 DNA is TGTGCCAGCAGCCGTGGGGGCCCACTGTTTTTT. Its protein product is CASSRGGPLFF.

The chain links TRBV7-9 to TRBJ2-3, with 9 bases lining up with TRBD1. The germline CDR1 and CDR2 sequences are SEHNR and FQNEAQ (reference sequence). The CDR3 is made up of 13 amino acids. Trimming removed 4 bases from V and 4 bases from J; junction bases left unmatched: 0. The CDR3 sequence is CASSWTGADTQYF. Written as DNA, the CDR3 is TGTGCCAGCAGCTGGACAGGGGCAGATACGCAGTATTTT. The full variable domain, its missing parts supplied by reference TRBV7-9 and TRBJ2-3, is DTGVSQNPRHKITKRGQNVTFRCDPISEHNRLYWYRQTLGQGPEFLTYFQNEAQLEKSRLLSDRFSAERPKGSFSTLEIQRTEQGDSAMYLCASSWTGADTQYFGPGTRLTVL.

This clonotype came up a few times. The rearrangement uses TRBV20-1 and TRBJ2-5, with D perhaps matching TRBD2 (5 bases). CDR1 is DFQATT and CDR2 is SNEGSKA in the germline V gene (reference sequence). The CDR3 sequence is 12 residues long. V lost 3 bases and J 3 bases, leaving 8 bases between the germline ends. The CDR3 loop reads CSASQAEETQYF. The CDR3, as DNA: TGCAGTGCTAGTCAAGCGGAAGAGACCCAGTACTTC.

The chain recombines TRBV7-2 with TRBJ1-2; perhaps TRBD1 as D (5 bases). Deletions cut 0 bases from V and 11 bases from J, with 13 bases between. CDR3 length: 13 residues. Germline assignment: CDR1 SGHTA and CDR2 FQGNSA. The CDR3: CASSLAQDRSYTF. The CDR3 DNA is TGTGCCAGCAGCTTAGCACAGGATCGGTCATACACCTTC.

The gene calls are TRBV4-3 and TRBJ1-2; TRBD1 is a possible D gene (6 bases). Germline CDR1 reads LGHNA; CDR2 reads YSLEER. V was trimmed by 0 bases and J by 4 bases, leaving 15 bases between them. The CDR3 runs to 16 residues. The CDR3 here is CASSQEGTGSVYGYTF. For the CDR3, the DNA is TGCGCCAGCAGCCAAGAGGGAACAGGGAGCGTCTATGGCTACACCTTC.

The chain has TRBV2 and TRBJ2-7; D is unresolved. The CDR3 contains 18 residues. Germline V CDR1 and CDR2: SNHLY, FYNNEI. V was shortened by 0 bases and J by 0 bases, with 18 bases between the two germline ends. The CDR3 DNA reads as TGTGCCAGCAGTGAAGCTCCCGGTAGCCGGAAGGTCTCCTACGAGCAGTACTTC. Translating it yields CASSEAPGSRKVSYEQYF.

The CDR3 sequence: CASSLPGMVHEQYF. In DNA form, the CDR3 reads TGTGCCAGCAGCTTACCGGGTATGGTACACGAGCAGTACTTC. The chain couples TRBV5-4 to TRBJ2-7; D is ambiguous. The CDR3 has 14 amino acids. Between the trimmed V and J ends, which lost 2 bases and 5 bases, there was a span of 14 bases. CDR1 and CDR2 (germline): SGHNT, YYREEE (reference sequence).

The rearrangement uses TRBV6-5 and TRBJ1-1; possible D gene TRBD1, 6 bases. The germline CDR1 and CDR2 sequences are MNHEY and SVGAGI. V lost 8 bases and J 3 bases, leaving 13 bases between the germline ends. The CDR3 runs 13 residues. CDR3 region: CASSKEGDTEAFF. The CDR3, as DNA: TGTGCCAGCTCCAAAGAGGGGGACACTGAAGCTTTCTTT.

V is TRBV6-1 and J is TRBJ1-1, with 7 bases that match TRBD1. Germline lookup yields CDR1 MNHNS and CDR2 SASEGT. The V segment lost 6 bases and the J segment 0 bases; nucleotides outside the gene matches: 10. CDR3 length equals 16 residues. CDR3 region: CASSLGGRGVNTEAFF. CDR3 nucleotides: TGTGCCAGCAGCCTAGGGGGCAGAGGGGTGAACACTGAAGCTTTCTTT.

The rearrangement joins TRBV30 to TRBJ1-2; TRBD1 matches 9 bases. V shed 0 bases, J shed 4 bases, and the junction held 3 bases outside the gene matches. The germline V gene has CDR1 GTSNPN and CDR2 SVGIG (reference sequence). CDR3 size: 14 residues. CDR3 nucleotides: TGTGCCTGGAGTGTAGGGACAGGGCTCTATGGCTACACCTTC. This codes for CAWSVGTGLYGYTF.

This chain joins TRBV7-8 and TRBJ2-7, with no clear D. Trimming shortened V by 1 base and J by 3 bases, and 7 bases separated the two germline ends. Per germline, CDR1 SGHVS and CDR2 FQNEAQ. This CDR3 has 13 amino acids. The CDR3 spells CASSLVVNYEQYF. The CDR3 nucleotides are TGTGCCAGCAGCTTAGTTGTCAACTACGAGCAGTACTTC.

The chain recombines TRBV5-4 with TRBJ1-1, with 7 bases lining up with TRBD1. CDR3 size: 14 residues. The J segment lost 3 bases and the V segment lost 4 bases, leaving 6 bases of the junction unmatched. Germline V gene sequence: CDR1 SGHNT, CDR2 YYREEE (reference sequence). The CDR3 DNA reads TGTGCCAGCAGCGGACGACAGGGTGACACTGAAGCTTTCTTT. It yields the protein CASSGRQGDTEAFF.